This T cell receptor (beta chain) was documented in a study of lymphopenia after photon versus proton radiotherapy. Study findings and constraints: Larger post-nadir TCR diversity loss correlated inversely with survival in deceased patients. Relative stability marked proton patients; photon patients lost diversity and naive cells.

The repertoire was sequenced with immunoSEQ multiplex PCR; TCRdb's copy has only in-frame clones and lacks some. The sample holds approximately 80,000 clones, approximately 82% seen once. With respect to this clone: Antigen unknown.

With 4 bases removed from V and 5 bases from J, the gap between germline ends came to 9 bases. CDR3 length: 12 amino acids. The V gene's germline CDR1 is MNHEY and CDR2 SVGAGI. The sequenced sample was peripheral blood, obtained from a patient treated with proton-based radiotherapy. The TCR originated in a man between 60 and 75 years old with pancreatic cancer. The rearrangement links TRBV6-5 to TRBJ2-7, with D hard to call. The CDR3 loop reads CASSSSWDEQYF. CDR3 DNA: TGTGCCAGCAGTTCCTCCTGGGACGAGCAGTACTTC.